This T cell receptor beta chain came from a study of Ad26.COV2.S vaccination and SARS-CoV-2 variants. This CDR3 is built from 15 residues. The ends lost 6 bases at V and 3 bases at J; junction bases unmatched: 6. Germline-derived CDR1 and CDR2 are MNHEY and SVGAGI. Findings and caveats of the study: After vaccination, reports described spike-specific CD8+ and CD4+ T cell responses as showing substantial breadth.

A remark on this clone: The antigen remains undetermined.

Profiling relied on immunoSEQ multiplex PCR, and the TCRdb table lists in-frame clones only, not all of them. The sample gives 300,000 to 500,000 clones, around 85% of which show up once; more than 3% is in the top ten. Treatment given: 19 received Ad26.COV2.S at low or high dose, single or two shots; a few received placebo; per-sample allocation not given. The samples date from day 63 after the first vaccine or placebo injection. Boston supplied an adult donor aged 18-55 years. Ad26.COV2.S expressed prefusion-stabilized spike from the original Wuhan strain. The receptor was derived from a person aged 18 to 59 who received the Ad26.COV2.S COVID-19 vaccine or a placebo. The specimen comprised peripheral blood, sampled in a trial of Ad26.COV2.S vaccine versus placebo. The chain couples TRBV6-5 to TRBJ1-5; 9 bases line up with TRBD1. The CDR3 reads CASRPQGANNQPQHF. CDR3 nucleotides: TGTGCCAGCAGGCCACAGGGGGCTAACAATCAGCCCCAGCATTTT.